Following are 16 T cell receptor beta chains from one sample sequenced in a study of response to subunit inactivated influenza vaccine. TCRdb processed the RT-PCR reads anew with MiXCR; each CDR3 protein has one entry. This sample yields about 520,000 distinct CDR3 sequences, of which approximately 7.8% are seen a single time; around 13% belongs to the top ten. The source was PBMCs from blood, collected around 25 months after vaccination. The receptors here all came from a man between 50 and 75 years old who received an inactivated influenza vaccine.

This clonotype was detected only a few times. The genes are TRBV12-3 or TRBV12-4 and TRBJ1-6; D is perhaps TRBD1 (5 bases). The CDR3 consists of 15 residues. Deletions cut 6 bases from V and 5 bases from J, with 14 bases between. For the CDR3, the DNA is TGTGCCAGCAGGCGGCTAGGACATAATAATTCACCCCTCCACTTT. Translated, it gives CASRRLGHNNSPLHF.

This clonotype came up a few times. The V gene is TRBV12-3 or TRBV12-4, the J gene TRBJ1-5, with unresolved D. The CDR3 extends over 12 amino acids. V lost 3 bases and J lost 7, with 7 bases in between. CDR3 in amino acids: CASSFGLQPQHF. The CDR3 DNA is TGTGCCAGCAGTTTCGGGTTGCAGCCCCAGCATTTT.

The rearrangement links TRBV24-1 to TRBJ2-1; D is possibly TRBD2 (5 bases). The CDR3 runs 15 residues. Per the germline V gene, CDR1 is KGHDR and CDR2 is SFDVKD. V was pared by 1 base and J by 8 bases, with 14 bases between. The CDR3 loop is CATSDFGNTVDEQFF. DNA of the CDR3: TGTGCCACCAGTGATTTCGGGAACACGGTGGATGAGCAGTTCTTC.

This clonotype has ten or more counts. The chain carries TRBV4-3 and TRBJ1-2; D gene uncertain. Germline V gene data show CDR1 as LGHNA and CDR2 as YSLEER. V was pared by 3 bases and J by 4 bases, with 15 bases between. The CDR3 runs 15 residues. CDR3 sequence reads: CASSQGRGRTYGYTF. The CDR3 region has the DNA TGCGCCAGCAGCCAGGGCCGCGGCAGAACCTATGGCTACACCTTC.

The rearrangement joins TRBV20-1 to TRBJ2-7; 12 bases are shared with TRBD2. Losses at the gene ends were 6 bases for V and 6 bases for J; bases not matched to a gene: 6. Germline lookup yields CDR1 DFQATT and CDR2 SNEGSKA (reference sequence). The CDR3 is 13 residues long. DNA of the CDR3: TGCAGTGCCCTGACTAGCGGGAGTTTCGAGCAGTACTTC. This encodes CSALTSGSFEQYF.

V gene TRBV4-3 combines with J gene TRBJ2-1, with 10 nucleotides matching TRBD2. CDR3 length: 16 amino acids. V was clipped by 2 bases and J by 4 bases; unmatched bases: 5. The V gene's germline CDR1 is LGHNA and CDR2 YSLEER. This chain's CDR3 is CASSQFLAGVYNEQFF. The CDR3 DNA reads as TGCGCCAGCAGCCAATTCCTAGCGGGAGTGTACAATGAGCAGTTCTTC.

This clonotype was counted ten times or more. The chain is built from TRBV7-8 and TRBJ1-5, with TRBD1 matching over 8 bases. Germline values: CDR1 SGHVS, CDR2 FQNEAQ. The CDR3 has 15 residues. Trimming removed 2 bases from V and 5 bases from J; junction bases left unmatched: 5. Here the CDR3 reads CASSLKPGGYQPQHF. The CDR3 DNA reads as TGTGCCAGCAGCTTAAAGCCAGGGGGCTATCAGCCCCAGCATTTT.

This clonotype was seen a few times. The V and J genes are TRBV20-1 and TRBJ2-3, with 8 positions matching TRBD1. The ends lost 4 bases at V and 3 bases at J; junction bases unmatched: 6. The CDR3 has 14 residues. Per the germline V gene, CDR1 is DFQATT and CDR2 is SNEGSKA (reference sequence). The CDR3 sequence: CSAIGQGMTDTQYF. The CDR3 region has the DNA TGCAGTGCTATCGGACAGGGAATGACAGATACGCAGTATTTT.

This clonotype was counted between two and nine times. This could be a read error, since a much larger clone is one nucleotide away. This chain uses TRBV24-1 with TRBJ2-5, with D uncertain. Looked up from germline, CDR1 is KGHDR and CDR2 is SFDVKD. V shed 3 bases and J shed 5 bases, with 3 bases lying between them. The CDR3 runs 11 residues. In DNA, the CDR3 is TGTGCCACCAGTGATGTGGAGACCCAGTACTTC. Translation: CATSDVETQYF.

The chain joins TRBV30 to TRBJ2-2; D gene unclear. Between the trimmed V and J ends, which lost 4 bases and 5 bases, there was a span of 8 bases. This CDR3 is 12 amino acids long. CDR1 and CDR2 from the germline V gene are GTSNPN and SVGIG (reference sequence). As DNA, the CDR3 is TGTGCCTGGATTCCGGCAACCGGGGAGCTGTTTTTT. Translation: CAWIPATGELFF.

This clonotype occurred a few times. The gene calls are TRBV15 and TRBJ1-5; D may be TRBD1 (5 bases). The CDR3 contains 14 residues. Per germline, CDR1 LNHNV and CDR2 YYDKDF (reference sequence). The germline V and J ends were trimmed by 0 bases and 7 bases, with 10 bases remaining between them. The CDR3 loop reads CATSRDRQGQPQHF. CDR3 in DNA: TGTGCCACCAGCAGAGATCGCCAGGGCCAGCCCCAGCATTTT.

V usage is TRBV5-1 and J usage is TRBJ1-1; D call uncertain. Deletions cut 4 bases from V and 4 bases from J, with 14 bases between. The CDR3 is 14 residues long. The germline V gene has CDR1 SGHRS and CDR2 YFSETQ. CDR3 region: CASSPLDAGTEAFF. CDR3 in DNA: TGCGCCAGCAGCCCACTGGACGCGGGCACTGAAGCTTTCTTT.

This chain connects TRBV7-2 to TRBJ1-5; D not resolved. V was trimmed by 4 bases and J by 6 bases, leaving 10 bases between them. The CDR3 spans 13 residues. Germline CDR1 SGHTA, CDR2 FQGNSA. CDR3 amino acids: CASSSLEAQPQHF. The CDR3, as DNA: TGTGCCAGCAGCTCCCTGGAGGCTCAGCCCCAGCATTTT.

This clonotype was counted many times. The rearrangement joins TRBV19 to TRBJ2-1; D is possibly TRBD1 (6 bases). Trimming shortened V by 3 bases and J by 6 bases, and 6 bases separated the two germline ends. Germline CDR1 and CDR2: LNHDA and SQIVND (reference sequence). This CDR3 has 12 residues. The CDR3 spells CASSIRGNEQFF. CDR3 nucleotide sequence: TGTGCCAGTAGTATCAGGGGCAATGAGCAGTTCTTC.

As to this clonotype: Lacking the conserved final phenylalanine or tryptophan, this CDR3 likely reflects a read error. The chain uses TRBV4-3 and TRBJ2-3; D gene uncertain. The CDR3 runs to 15 residues. V dropped 0 bases and J dropped 2 bases, with 9 bases sitting between them. The V gene's germline CDR1 is LGHNA and CDR2 YSLEER. Here the CDR3 reads CASSQDAANTDTQYL. CDR3 coding DNA: TGCGCCAGCAGCCAAGATGCGGCAAACACAGATACGCAGTATCTT.

This clonotype was detected a few times. The chain has TRBV6-2 or TRBV6-3 and TRBJ1-1; a weak D match, TRBD1 (5 bases). This CDR3 has 12 residues. Germline V lookup: CDR1 MNHEY, CDR2 SVGEGT. Trimming pared 2 bases from V and 8 bases from J, leaving 9 bases between. The CDR3 loop is CASSYGTGEAFF. The CDR3 DNA reads TGTGCCAGCAGTTACGGAACAGGAGAAGCTTTCTTT.